This T cell receptor (beta chain) was obtained from a study of blood T cells in healthy people across ages. This clonotype has a handful of counts. Its target is not known. It was with a sample-barcoded 5' primer and a J-beta primer mix that a second PCR of roughly 6 to 12 cycles was run. Using its own MiXCR run on the 5' RACE reads, TCRdb lists one record per CDR3 protein. The top ten hold roughly 19% of the sample, which has around 800,000 distinct CDR3 sequences, 40% to 50% seen once. CDR1 is LNHDA, CDR2 SQIVND, per germline (reference sequence). Trimming took 3 bases from V and 0 from J, leaving 21 bases between them. The CDR3 extends over 19 amino acids. The study's findings and limits: Whereas aged donors had fewer naive CD4+ cells, long-lived donors had more of them and higher diversity. Donor CMV status, an unknown factor, possibly confounded changes in expanded clonotypes. Reliance upon unsorted PBMCs precluded definitive naive versus antigen-experienced comparison.

Isolated per sample were at least 7 million PBMCs. This TCR was recovered from a man in his sixties in good health. The sequenced sample was blood. This chain joins TRBV19 and TRBJ2-1; D may match TRBD1 or TRBD2 (6 bases each). The chain's CDR3 is CASSIRGEIGTSSYNEQFF. The CDR3 region has the DNA TGTGCCAGTAGTATTAGGGGGGAGATTGGCACGAGCTCCTACAATGAGCAGTTCTTC.